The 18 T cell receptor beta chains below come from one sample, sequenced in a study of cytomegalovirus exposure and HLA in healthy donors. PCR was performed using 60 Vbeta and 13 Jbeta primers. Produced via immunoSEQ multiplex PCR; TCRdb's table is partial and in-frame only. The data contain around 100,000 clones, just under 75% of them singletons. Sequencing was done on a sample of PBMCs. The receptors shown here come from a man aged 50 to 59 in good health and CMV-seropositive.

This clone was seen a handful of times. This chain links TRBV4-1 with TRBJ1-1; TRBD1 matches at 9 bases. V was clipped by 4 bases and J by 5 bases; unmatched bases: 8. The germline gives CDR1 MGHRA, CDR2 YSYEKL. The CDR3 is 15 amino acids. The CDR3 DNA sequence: TGCGCCAGCAGCCGGCCGAGGGACAGGGATACTGAAGCTTTCTTT. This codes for CASSRPRDRDTEAFF.

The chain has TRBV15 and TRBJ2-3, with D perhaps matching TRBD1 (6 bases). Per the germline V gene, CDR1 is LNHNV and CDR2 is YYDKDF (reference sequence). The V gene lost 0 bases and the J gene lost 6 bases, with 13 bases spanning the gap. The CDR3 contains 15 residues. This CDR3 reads CATSRDHQGSDTQYF. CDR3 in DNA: TGTGCCACCAGCAGAGATCATCAGGGGAGTGATACGCAGTATTTT.

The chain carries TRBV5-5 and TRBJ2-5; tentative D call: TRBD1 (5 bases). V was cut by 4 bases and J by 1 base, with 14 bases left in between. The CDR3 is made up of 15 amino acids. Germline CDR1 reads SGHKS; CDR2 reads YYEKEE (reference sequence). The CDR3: CASSPDNRFQETQYF. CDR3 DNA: TGTGCCAGCAGCCCGGACAACAGGTTCCAAGAGACCCAGTACTTC.

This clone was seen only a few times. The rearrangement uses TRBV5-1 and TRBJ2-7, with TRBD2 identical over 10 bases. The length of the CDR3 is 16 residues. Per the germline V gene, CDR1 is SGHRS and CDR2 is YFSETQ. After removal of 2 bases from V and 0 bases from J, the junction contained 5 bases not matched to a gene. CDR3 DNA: TGCGCCAGCAGCTTAACTAGCGGGGTTACCTCCTACGAGCAGTACTTC. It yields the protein CASSLTSGVTSYEQYF.

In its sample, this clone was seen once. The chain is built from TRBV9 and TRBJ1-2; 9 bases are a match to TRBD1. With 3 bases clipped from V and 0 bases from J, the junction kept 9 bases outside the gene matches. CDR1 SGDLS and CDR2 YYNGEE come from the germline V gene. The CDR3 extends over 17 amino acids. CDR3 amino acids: CASSEGQGISANYGYTF. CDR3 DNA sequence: TGTGCCAGCAGCGAAGGACAGGGGATATCGGCTAACTATGGCTACACCTTC.

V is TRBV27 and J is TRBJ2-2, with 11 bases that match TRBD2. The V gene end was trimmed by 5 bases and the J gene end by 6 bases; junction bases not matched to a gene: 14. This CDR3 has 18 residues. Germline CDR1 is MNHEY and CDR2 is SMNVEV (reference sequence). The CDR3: CASSPRFSGRAYAGELFF. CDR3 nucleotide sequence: TGTGCCAGCAGTCCGAGATTTAGCGGGAGGGCTTATGCCGGGGAGCTGTTTTTT.

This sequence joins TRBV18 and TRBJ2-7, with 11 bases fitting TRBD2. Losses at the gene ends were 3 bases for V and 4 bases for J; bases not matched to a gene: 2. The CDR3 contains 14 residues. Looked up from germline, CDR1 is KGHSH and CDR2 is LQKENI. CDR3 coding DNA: TGTGCCAGCTCACCGGGACTAGCGGAATACGAGCAGTACTTC. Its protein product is CASSPGLAEYEQYF.

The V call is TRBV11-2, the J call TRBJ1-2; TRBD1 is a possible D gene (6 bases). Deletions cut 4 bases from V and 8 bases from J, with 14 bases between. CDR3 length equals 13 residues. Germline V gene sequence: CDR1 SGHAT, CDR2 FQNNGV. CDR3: CASSSGTTRGYTF. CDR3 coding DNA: TGTGCCAGCAGCTCTGGGACAACCCGAGGCTACACCTTC.

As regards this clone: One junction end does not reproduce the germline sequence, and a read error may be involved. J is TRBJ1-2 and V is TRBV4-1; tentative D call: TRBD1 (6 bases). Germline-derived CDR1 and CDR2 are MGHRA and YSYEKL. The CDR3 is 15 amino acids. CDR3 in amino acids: CASGQELGAYYGYTF. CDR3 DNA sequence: TGCGCCAGCGGCCAAGAGCTGGGGGCATACTATGGCTACACCTTC.

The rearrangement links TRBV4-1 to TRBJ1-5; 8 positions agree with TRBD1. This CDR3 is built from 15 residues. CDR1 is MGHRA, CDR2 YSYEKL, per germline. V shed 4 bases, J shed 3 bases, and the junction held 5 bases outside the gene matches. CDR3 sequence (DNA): TGCGCCAGCAGCCGGACAGGGAGGTCCAATCAGCCCCAGCATTTT. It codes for CASSRTGRSNQPQHF.

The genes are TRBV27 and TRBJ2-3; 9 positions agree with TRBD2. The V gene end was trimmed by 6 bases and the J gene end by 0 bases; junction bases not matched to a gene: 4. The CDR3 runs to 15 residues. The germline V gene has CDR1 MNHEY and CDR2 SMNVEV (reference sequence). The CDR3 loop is CASRIAGVSTDTQYF. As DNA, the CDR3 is TGTGCCAGCAGAATAGCGGGAGTTAGCACAGATACGCAGTATTTT.

The CDR3 reads CASSMSGQSFSGNTIYF. CDR3 bases: TGTGCCAGTAGTATGAGTGGACAGAGCTTCTCTGGAAACACCATATATTTT. V usage is TRBV19 and J usage is TRBJ1-3, with D maybe TRBD1 (6 bases). V dropped 3 bases and J dropped 0 bases, with 15 bases sitting between them. The CDR3 is 17 residues long. Germline V gene lookup returns CDR1 LNHDA and CDR2 SQIVND (reference sequence).

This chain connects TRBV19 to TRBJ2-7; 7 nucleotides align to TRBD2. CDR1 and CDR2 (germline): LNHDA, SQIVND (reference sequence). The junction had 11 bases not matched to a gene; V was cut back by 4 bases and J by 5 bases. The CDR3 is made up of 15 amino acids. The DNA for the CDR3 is TGTGCCAGTAGTACCGGACCGGGGGGATTGGACGAGCAGTACTTC. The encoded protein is CASSTGPGGLDEQYF. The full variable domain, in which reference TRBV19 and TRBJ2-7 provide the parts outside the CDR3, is DGGITQSPKYLFRKEGQNVTLSCEQNLNHDAMYWYRQDPGQGLRLIYYSQIVNDFQKGDIAEGYSVSREKKESFPLTVTSAQKNPTAFYLCASSTGPGGLDEQYFGPGTRLTVT.

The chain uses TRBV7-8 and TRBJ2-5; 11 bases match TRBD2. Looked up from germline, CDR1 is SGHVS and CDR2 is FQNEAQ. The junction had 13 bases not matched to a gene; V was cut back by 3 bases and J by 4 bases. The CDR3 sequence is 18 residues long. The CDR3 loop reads CASSFPKRLAGKVETQYF. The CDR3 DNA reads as TGTGCCAGCAGCTTCCCAAAGCGACTAGCGGGAAAGGTAGAGACCCAGTACTTC.

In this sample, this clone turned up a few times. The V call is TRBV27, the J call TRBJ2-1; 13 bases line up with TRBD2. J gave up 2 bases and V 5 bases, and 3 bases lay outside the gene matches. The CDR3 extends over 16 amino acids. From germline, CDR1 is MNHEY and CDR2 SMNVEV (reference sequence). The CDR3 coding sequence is TGTGCCAGCAGTAGGACTAGCGGGAGAACCTACAATGAGCAGTTCTTC. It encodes CASSRTSGRTYNEQFF.

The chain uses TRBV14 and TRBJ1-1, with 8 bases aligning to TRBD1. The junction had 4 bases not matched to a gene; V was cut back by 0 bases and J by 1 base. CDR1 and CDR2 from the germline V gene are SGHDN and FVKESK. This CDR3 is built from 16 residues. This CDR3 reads CASSQDRGQGNTEAFF. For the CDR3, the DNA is TGTGCCAGCAGCCAAGACAGGGGGCAGGGGAACACTGAAGCTTTCTTT.

The DNA of the CDR3 is TGTGCCAGCAGGTACGGTATGTATGGCGAGCAGTACTTC. It translates to CASRYGMYGEQYF. This sequence joins TRBV14 and TRBJ2-7; D is unclear. CDR3 size: 13 residues. CDR1 SGHDN and CDR2 FVKESK come from the germline V gene. V gave up 6 bases and J gave up 6 bases, with 15 bases separating them. Based on the CDR3 plus reference TRBV14 and TRBJ2-7, the full variable domain is EAGVTQFPSHSVIEKGQTVTLRCDPISGHDNLYWYRRVMGKEIKFLLHFVKESKQDESGMPNNRFLAERTGGTYSTLKVQPAELEDSGVYFCASRYGMYGEQYFGPGTRLTVT.

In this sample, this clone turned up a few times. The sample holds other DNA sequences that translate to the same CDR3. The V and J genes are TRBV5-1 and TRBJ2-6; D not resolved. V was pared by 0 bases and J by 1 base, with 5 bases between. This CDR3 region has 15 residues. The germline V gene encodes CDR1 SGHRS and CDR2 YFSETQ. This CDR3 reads CASSLDGSGANVLTF. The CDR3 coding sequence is TGCGCCAGCAGCTTGGACGGTTCTGGGGCCAACGTCCTGACTTTC.